This T cell receptor beta chain emerged from a study of blood T cell repertoires in COVID-19. Study-wide context: From the United States, Italy and Spain came samples of acute and convalescent COVID-19. The cDNA or gDNA used as material had been derived from T cells, B-cell-depleted T cells, or PBMCs.

As handled by the study authors: Reference gene primer amplification gave estimated nucleated cell counts. The table came from immunoSEQ multiplex PCR; TCRdb's copy has only in-frame clones and leaves some out. That table supplies the V and J calls and clone size; D and trimming were determined from the DNA. The data contain more than 300,000 clones, 91% of them seen just once; the ten biggest clones take up less than 3.5%. V was clipped by 5 bases and J by 2 bases; unmatched bases: 14. CDR3 size: 17 residues. Per germline, CDR1 SGHNT and CDR2 YENEEA. The specimen sequenced was peripheral blood. The genes are TRBV11-3 and TRBJ2-7, with 8 bases that match TRBD2. The TCR comes from a woman aged 18-29 years who had recovered from COVID-19. The CDR3 reads CASSDEAAGAVAYEQYV. In nucleotides, the CDR3 is TGTGCCAGCAGCGACGAGGCAGCGGGAGCGGTGGCCTACGAGCAGTACGTC.